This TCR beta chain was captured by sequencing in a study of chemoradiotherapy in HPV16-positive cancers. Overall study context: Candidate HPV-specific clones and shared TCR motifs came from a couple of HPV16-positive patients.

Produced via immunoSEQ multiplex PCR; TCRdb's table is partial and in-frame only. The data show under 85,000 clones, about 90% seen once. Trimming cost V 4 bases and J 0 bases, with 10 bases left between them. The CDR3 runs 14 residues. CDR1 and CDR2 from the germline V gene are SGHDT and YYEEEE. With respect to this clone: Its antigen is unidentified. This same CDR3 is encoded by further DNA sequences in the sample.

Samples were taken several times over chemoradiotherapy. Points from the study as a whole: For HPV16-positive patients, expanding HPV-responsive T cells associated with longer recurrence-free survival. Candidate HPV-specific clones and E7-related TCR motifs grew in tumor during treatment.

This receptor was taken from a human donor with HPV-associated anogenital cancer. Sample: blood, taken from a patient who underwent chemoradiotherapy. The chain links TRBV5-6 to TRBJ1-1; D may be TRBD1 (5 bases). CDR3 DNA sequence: TGTGCCAGCAGCCGCCGGGGGGTGAACACTGAAGCTTTCTTT. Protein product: CASSRRGVNTEAFF. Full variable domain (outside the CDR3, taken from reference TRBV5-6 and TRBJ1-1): DAGVTQSPTHLIKTRGQQVTLRCSPKSGHDTVSWYQQALGQGPQFIFQYYEEEERQRGNFPDRFSGHQFPNYSSELNVNALLLGDSALYLCASSRRGVNTEAFFGQGTRLTVV.